This T cell receptor (beta chain) appears in the sequencing data of a study of beta chain features in type 1 diabetes. Study summary: Healthy donors and patients had similar age, gender and cell yields. Across the samples, roughly 98,000,000 sorted cells were examined in total. General study findings and limits: VDJ junctions sequenced from type 1 diabetes patients showed fewer insertions and more deletions. There was a moderate but significant shortening of TCRB CDR3s in all four CD4+ subsets of Type 1 diabetes patients. An over-representation of cells with high TCR expression could result from cDNA sequencing.

Concerning this clone itself: Antigen specificity is unknown.

Sequencing targeted expressed TCRB transcripts, as all isolated RNA had been reverse transcribed. The repertoire was sequenced with immunoSEQ multiplex PCR; TCRdb's copy has only in-frame clones and lacks some. The data contain fewer than 350,000 clones, approximately 15% of them singletons. The source is a man between 18 and 29 years old with type 1 diabetes. Sequencing input: naive CD4+ T cells from blood.

The CDR3 protein is CASSRQGITDTQYF. CDR3 sequence (DNA): TGTGCCAGCTCAAGACAGGGAATCACAGATACGCAGTATTTT. The V and J genes are TRBV18 and TRBJ2-3; 7 nucleotides match TRBD1. The V gene's germline CDR1 is KGHSH and CDR2 LQKENI. The V gene end was trimmed by 5 bases and the J gene end by 2 bases; junction bases not matched to a gene: 4. This CDR3 spans 14 amino acids.